One T cell receptor beta chain is described in this entry. Generated by immunoSEQ multiplex PCR, the TCRdb table keeps only in-frame clones and is missing some. Of millions of clones listed, roughly 93% are singletons. This sample was taken from a study of shared clonotypes between healthy human individuals. The clonotype comes from a man younger than 35 in good health. Some clones in this sample may be carry-over from other donors' samples. The material sequenced was naive CD4+ T cells from PBMCs. The subset here: CD45RA+ positively selected.

This CDR3 is CSVAGVGETQYF. As DNA, the CDR3 is TGCAGCGTTGCCGGGGTAGGTGAGACCCAGTACTTC. The J gene is TRBJ2-5, the V gene TRBV29-1; possible D gene TRBD2, 5 bases. Germline V gene data show CDR1 as SQVTM and CDR2 as ANQGSEA. CDR3 length: 12 amino acids. Deletions cut 4 bases from V and 5 bases from J, with 11 bases between.